This T cell receptor beta chain originates from a study of T cells after yellow fever vaccination. Study background: The fractions with low cell numbers were processed using SMART-Seq v4 Ultra Low Input.

Findings and caveats of the study: From the bulk population, abundant clonotypes could contaminate and appear within FACS-sorted repertoires. Post-booster reappearance was seen for most primary-vaccination clones (about 95% CD4, 85% to 90% CD8).

V was cut by 3 bases and J by 6 bases, with 18 bases left in between. Germline V gene sequence: CDR1 DFQATT, CDR2 SNEGSKA (reference sequence). The CDR3 consists of 15 residues. The 5'RACE template-switching step produced TCR cDNA and added a universal primer site and UMIs. TCRdb ran MiXCR on the 5' RACE reads and lists one entry per CDR3 protein. The sample has about 350,000 distinct CDR3 sequences; approximately 4% are singletons. This clonotype turned up a few times. Antigen specificity is unknown. The gene calls are TRBV20-1 and TRBJ1-5; no clear D. The sequence was collected from a man aged 18 to 29 who received the YFV17D yellow fever vaccine. The material was PBMCs, obtained 5 days after the yellow fever booster vaccination. The CDR3 spells CSARAAAVRAQPQHF. CDR3 nucleotide sequence: TGCAGTGCTAGGGCGGCCGCGGTTCGGGCTCAGCCCCAGCATTTT.